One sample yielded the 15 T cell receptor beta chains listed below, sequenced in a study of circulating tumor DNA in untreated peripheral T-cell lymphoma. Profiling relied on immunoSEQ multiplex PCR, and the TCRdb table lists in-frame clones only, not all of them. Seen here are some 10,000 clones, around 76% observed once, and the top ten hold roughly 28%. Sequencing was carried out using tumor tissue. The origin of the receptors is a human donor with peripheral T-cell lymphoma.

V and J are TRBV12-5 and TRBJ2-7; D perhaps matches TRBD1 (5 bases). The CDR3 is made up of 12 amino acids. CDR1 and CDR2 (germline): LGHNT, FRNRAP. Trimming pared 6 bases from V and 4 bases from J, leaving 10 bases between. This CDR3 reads CASGPGFYEQYF. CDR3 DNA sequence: TGTGCTAGTGGCCCAGGGTTTTACGAGCAGTACTTC.

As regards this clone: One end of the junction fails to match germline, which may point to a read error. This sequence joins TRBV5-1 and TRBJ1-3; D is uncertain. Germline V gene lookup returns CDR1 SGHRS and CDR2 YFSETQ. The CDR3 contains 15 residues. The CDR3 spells CVSSLGAASGNTIYF. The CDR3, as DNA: TGCGTCAGCAGCTTGGGTGCCGCCTCTGGAAACACCATATATTTT.

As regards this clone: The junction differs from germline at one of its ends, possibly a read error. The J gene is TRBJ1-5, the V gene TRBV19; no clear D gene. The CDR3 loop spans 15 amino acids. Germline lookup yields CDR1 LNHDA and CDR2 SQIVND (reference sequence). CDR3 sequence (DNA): TGTGCCAGTAGTATTATTAGGGAGGGCAATCAACCCCAGCATTTT. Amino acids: CASSIIREGNQPQHF.

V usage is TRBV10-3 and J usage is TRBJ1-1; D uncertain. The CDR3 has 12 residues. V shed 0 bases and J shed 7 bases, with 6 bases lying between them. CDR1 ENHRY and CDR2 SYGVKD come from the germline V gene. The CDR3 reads CAISESIDEAFF. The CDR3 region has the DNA TGTGCCATCAGTGAGTCGATAGATGAAGCTTTCTTT.

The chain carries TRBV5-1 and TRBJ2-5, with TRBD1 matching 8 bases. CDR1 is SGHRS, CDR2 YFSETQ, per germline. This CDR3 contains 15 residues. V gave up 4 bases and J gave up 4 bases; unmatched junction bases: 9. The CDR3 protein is CASSPRTGRGETQYF. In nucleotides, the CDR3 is TGCGCCAGCAGCCCCCGGACAGGGCGGGGAGAGACCCAGTACTTC.

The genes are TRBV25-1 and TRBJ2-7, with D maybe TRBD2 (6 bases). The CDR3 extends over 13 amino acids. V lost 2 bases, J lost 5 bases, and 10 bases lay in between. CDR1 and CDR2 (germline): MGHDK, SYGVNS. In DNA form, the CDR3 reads TGTGCCAGCAGTGAAGGGGGGAGGAACGAGCAGTACTTC. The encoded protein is CASSEGGRNEQYF.

CDR3 loop: CASSEEVAGAKDEQFF. The CDR3 coding sequence is TGTGCCAGCAGTGAAGAGGTAGCGGGGGCCAAGGATGAGCAGTTCTTC. The chain employs TRBV6-1 and TRBJ2-1; 9 bases are a match to TRBD2. The CDR3 is 16 amino acids. In germline, CDR1 is MNHNS, CDR2 SASEGT. J gave up 8 bases and V 1 base, and 9 bases lay outside the gene matches.

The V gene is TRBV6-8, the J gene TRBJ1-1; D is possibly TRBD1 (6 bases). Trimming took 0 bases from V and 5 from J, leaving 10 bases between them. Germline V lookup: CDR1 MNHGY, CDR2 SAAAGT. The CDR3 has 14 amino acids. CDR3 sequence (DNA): TGTGCCAGCAGTTACTCTCTAGGGGGAACTGAAGCTTTCTTT. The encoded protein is CASSYSLGGTEAFF.

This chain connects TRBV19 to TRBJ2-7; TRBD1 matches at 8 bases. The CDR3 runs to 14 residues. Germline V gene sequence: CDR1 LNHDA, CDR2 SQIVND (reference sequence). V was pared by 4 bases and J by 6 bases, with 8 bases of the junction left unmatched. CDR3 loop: CASSTLDRDREQYF. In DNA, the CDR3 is TGTGCCAGTAGTACCCTGGACAGGGATCGCGAGCAGTACTTC. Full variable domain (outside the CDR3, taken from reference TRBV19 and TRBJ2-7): DGGITQSPKYLFRKEGQNVTLSCEQNLNHDAMYWYRQDPGQGLRLIYYSQIVNDFQKGDIAEGYSVSREKKESFPLTVTSAQKNPTAFYLCASSTLDRDREQYFGPGTRLTVT.

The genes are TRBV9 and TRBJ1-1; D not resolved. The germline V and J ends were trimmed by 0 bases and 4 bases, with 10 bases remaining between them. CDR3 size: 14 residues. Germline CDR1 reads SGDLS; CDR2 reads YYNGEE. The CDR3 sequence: CASSVDWAATEAFF. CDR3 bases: TGTGCCAGCAGCGTAGATTGGGCAGCCACTGAAGCTTTCTTT.

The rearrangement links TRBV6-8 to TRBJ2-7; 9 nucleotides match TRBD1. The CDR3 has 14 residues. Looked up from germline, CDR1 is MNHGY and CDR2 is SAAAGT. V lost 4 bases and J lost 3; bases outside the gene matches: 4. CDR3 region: CASSWGQGDYEQYF. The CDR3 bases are TGTGCCAGCAGTTGGGGACAGGGCGACTACGAGCAGTACTTC.

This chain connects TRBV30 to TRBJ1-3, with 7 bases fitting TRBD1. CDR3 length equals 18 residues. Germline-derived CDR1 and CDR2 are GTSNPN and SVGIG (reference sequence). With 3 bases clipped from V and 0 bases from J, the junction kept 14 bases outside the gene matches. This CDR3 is CAWSNPGQHFSSGNTIYF. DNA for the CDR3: TGTGCCTGGAGCAATCCGGGACAGCATTTCAGCTCTGGAAACACCATATATTTT.

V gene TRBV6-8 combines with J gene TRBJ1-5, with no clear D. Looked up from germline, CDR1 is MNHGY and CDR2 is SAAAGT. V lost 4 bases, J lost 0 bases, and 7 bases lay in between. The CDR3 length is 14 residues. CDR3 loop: CASSSGFSNQPQHF. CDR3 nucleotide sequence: TGTGCCAGCAGTTCCGGATTTAGCAATCAGCCCCAGCATTTT.

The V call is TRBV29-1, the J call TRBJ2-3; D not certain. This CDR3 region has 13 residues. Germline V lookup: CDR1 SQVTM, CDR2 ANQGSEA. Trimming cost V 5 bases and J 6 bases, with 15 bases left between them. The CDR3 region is CSVRTPGQDTQYF. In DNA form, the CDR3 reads TGCAGCGTTCGGACCCCCGGCCAGGATACGCAGTATTTT.

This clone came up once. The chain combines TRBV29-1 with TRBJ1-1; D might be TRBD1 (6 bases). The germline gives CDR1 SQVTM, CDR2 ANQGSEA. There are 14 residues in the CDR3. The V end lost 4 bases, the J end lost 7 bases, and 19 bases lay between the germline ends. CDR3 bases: TGCAGCGTTGGCGCTATGGGGGGGGCTATTGAAGCTTTCTTT. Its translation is CSVGAMGGAIEAFF.